This passage covers 8 T cell receptor beta chains from one sample sequenced in a study of blood T cell repertoires in COVID-19. Sequencing used immunoSEQ multiplex PCR; TCRdb keeps in-frame clones, though not all of them. The table shows 250,000 to 350,000 clones, with about nine tenths occurring only once. The source material was peripheral blood. Source of these receptors: a woman between 55 and 75 years old with acute or convalescent COVID-19.

The chain recombines TRBV9 with TRBJ1-6; D gene ambiguous. The germline V and J ends were trimmed by 6 bases and 7 bases, with 11 bases remaining between them. CDR3 length: 13 residues. The germline V gene has CDR1 SGDLS and CDR2 YYNGEE. The CDR3 nucleotides read TGTGCCAGCACCGCCCTAGAGAATTCACCCCTCCACTTT. As protein: CASTALENSPLHF. Supplemented by reference TRBV9 and TRBJ1-6, the full variable domain reads DSGVTQTPKHLITATGQRVTLRCSPRSGDLSVYWYQQSLDQGLQFLIQYYNGEERAKGNILERFSAQQFPDLHSELNLSSLELGDSALYFCASTALENSPLHFGNGTRLTVT.

This chain uses TRBV14 with TRBJ1-4, with TRBD1 matching over 8 bases. Looked up from germline, CDR1 is SGHDN and CDR2 is FVKESK. The V gene end was trimmed by 3 bases and the J gene end by 8 bases; junction bases not matched to a gene: 5. The CDR3 totals 14 residues. CDR3 bases: TGTGCCAGCAGCCAGCGAGACAGGGGCGAAAAACTGTTTTTT. It yields the protein CASSQRDRGEKLFF.

V usage is TRBV5-1 and J usage is TRBJ2-2, with D maybe TRBD2 (5 bases). Germline CDR1 SGHRS, CDR2 YFSETQ. V lost 3 bases and J 2 bases, leaving 14 bases between the germline ends. CDR3 length: 16 amino acids. CDR3 nucleotide sequence: TGCGCCAGCAGCTGGAGGCCGGCAGGTAACACCGGGGAGCTGTTTTTT. It codes for CASSWRPAGNTGELFF.

The chain links TRBV19 to TRBJ2-7; the match to TRBD1 covers 9 bases. CDR1 and CDR2 from the germline V gene are LNHDA and SQIVND (reference sequence). CDR3 length equals 14 residues. J lost 2 bases, V lost 4 bases, and 3 bases had no gene match. The CDR3 region is CASSRTGATYEQYF. In nucleotides, the CDR3 is TGTGCCAGTAGTAGGACAGGGGCGACCTACGAGCAGTACTTC.

This chain joins TRBV5-4 and TRBJ2-2; D is possibly TRBD1 (6 bases). Germline V gene data show CDR1 as SGHNT and CDR2 as YYREEE (reference sequence). V lost 0 bases to trimming and J lost 4 bases, with 13 bases between them. There are 16 residues in the CDR3. The CDR3 sequence: CASSLVGTQVTGELFF. In DNA, the CDR3 is TGTGCCAGCAGCTTGGTCGGGACACAAGTCACCGGGGAGCTGTTTTTT.

The V call is TRBV5-6, the J call TRBJ1-1; 7 bases are a match to TRBD1. V lost 1 base and J lost 9; bases outside the gene matches: 9. The V gene's germline CDR1 is SGHDT and CDR2 YYEEEE. This CDR3 spans 14 amino acids. CDR3 nucleotides: TGTGCCAGCAGCTTGTGGACAGGAAGGGTTCAAGCTTTCTTT. Encoded protein: CASSLWTGRVQAFF. The full variable domain, completed using reference TRBV5-6 and TRBJ1-1, is DAGVTQSPTHLIKTRGQQVTLRCSPKSGHDTVSWYQQALGQGPQFIFQYYEEEERQRGNFPDRFSGHQFPNYSSELNVNALLLGDSALYLCASSLWTGRVQAFFGQGTRLTVV.

V is TRBV11-2 and J is TRBJ2-5; 12 positions agree with TRBD2. The CDR3 is 17 amino acids. With 0 bases clipped from V and 5 bases from J, the junction kept 7 bases outside the gene matches. Germline V gives CDR1 SGHAT, CDR2 FQNNGV. CDR3 in DNA: TGTGCCAGCAGCTTAGATCTCGGCCTAGCGGGAGGGGAGACCCAGTACTTC. It translates to CASSLDLGLAGGETQYF.

The chain links TRBV6-5 to TRBJ1-6, with D unclear. Germline loops: CDR1 MNHEY, CDR2 SVGAGI. The CDR3 covers 11 residues. Trimming took 6 bases from V and 17 from J, leaving 14 bases between them. CDR3 sequence: CASSARGNVHF. In DNA, the CDR3 is TGTGCCAGCAGCGCCCGGGGTAACGTCCACTTT.